These T cell receptor beta chains were read from a single sample in a study of T cell changes during pregnancy in multiple sclerosis. Data came from immunoSEQ multiplex PCR; TCRdb stores just in-frame clones and leaves some out. The sample comprises 50,000 to 60,000 clones, more than 80% of which are singletons, and 0.55% to 0.6% rests with the top ten. The sample here was CD4+ T cells from peripheral blood mononuclear cells, taken in the first trimester of pregnancy. The receptors come from a female donor with multiple sclerosis, enrolled in a pregnancy study. CDR3s include the opening cysteine and the closing phenylalanine or tryptophan. The D gene is left open where the match is weak. Where a row states a size, it is once, few, many or the class of an expanded clone; other rows omit it.

D	V	size	J	CDR3	DNA
NA	TRBV5-5	NA	TRBJ2-7	CASSWSTGSERQYF	TGTGCCAGCAGCTGGTCCACAGGGAGTGAACGACAGTACTTC
NA	TRBV2	NA	TRBJ2-1	CASSRGHNEQFF	TGTGCCAGCAGTCGGGGTCACAATGAGCAGTTCTTC
TRBD2	TRBV18	NA	TRBJ2-1	CASSPLAGNNEQFF	TGTGCCAGCTCACCACTAGCGGGTAACAATGAGCAGTTCTTC
TRBD2	TRBV5-5	NA	TRBJ2-1	CASSRTSGYNEQFF	TGTGCCAGCAGCCGGACTAGCGGCTACAATGAGCAGTTCTTC
NA	TRBV6-5	NA	TRBJ2-3	CASSPGTPTDTQYF	TGTGCCAGCAGTCCCGGGACTCCCACAGATACGCAGTATTTT
TRBD1	TRBV30	NA	TRBJ1-1	CAWSPGGRAFF	TGTGCCTGGAGTCCAGGGGGACGGGCTTTCTTT
NA	TRBV10-3	once	TRBJ1-5	CAISESGVQPQHF	TGTGCCATCAGTGAGTCAGGGGTTCAGCCCCAGCATTTT
TRBD1	TRBV29-1	NA	TRBJ1-2	CSVLGQAGYGYTF	TGCAGCGTCCTGGGACAGGCGGGTTATGGCTACACCTTC
TRBD2	TRBV4-1	NA	TRBJ2-1	CASSQEGTSGTAEFF	TGCGCCAGCAGCCAAGAAGGGACTAGCGGGACAGCGGAATTCTTC
NA	TRBV5-1	NA	TRBJ2-3	CASDRTGGTDTQYF	TGCGCCAGCGACCGCACGGGGGGCACAGATACGCAGTATTTT
TRBD1	TRBV6-1	NA	TRBJ2-5	CASSTPGQDVDQYF	TGTGCCAGCAGTACGCCGGGACAGGATGTCGACCAGTACTTC
TRBD1	TRBV18	NA	TRBJ1-2	CASSPGQGSLRGYTF	TGTGCCAGCTCACCGGGACAGGGGTCACTGCGAGGCTACACCTTC
TRBD2	TRBV28	NA	TRBJ2-7	CASSRGGLAGGIYEQYF	TGTGCCAGCAGCCGGGGCGGACTAGCGGGAGGTATCTACGAGCAGTACTTC
NA	TRBV25-1	NA	TRBJ2-1	CASTARRFNEQFF	TGTGCCAGCACGGCGAGGCGTTTCAATGAGCAGTTCTTC
TRBD1	TRBV7-2	NA	TRBJ1-4	CASSPWTGGSEKLFF	TGTGCCAGCAGCCCCTGGACAGGGGGGAGTGAAAAACTGTTTTTT
NA	TRBV30	NA	TRBJ2-1	CAWLRQRGSSYNEQFF	TGTGCCTGGTTGAGGCAGCGAGGTAGCTCCTACAATGAGCAGTTCTTC
NA	TRBV30	NA	TRBJ1-2	CAWSVVGGTPYGYTF	TGTGCCTGGAGTGTTGTCGGGGGAACGCCTTATGGCTACACCTTC
TRBD1	TRBV19	NA	TRBJ2-2	CASGTGVKTGELFF	TGTGCCAGTGGGACAGGGGTAAAGACCGGGGAGCTGTTTTTT
NA	TRBV19	NA	TRBJ1-6	CASSIEAGENSPLHF	TGTGCCAGTAGTATAGAGGCAGGTGAGAATTCACCCCTCCACTTT
TRBD1	TRBV4-3	NA	TRBJ1-4	CASSRDRFRKLFF	TGCGCCAGCAGCCGGGACAGGTTCAGGAAACTGTTTTTT
TRBD1	TRBV5-6	NA	TRBJ2-3	CASSLEGGRTDTQYF	TGTGCCAGCAGCTTGGAAGGGGGCCGCACAGATACGCAGTATTTT
NA	TRBV27	NA	TRBJ2-2	CASSLLGGTSNTGELFF	TGTGCCAGCAGTTTACTCGGGGGAACGTCGAACACCGGGGAGCTGTTTTTT
TRBD1	TRBV6-5	NA	TRBJ1-5	CASSDREVQPQHF	TGTGCCAGCAGTGACAGGGAAGTTCAGCCCCAGCATTTT
TRBD1	TRBV4-1	NA	TRBJ1-2	CASRGTGGHGYTF	TGCGCCAGCAGGGGGACAGGGGGACATGGCTACACCTTC
TRBD1	TRBV6-1	once	TRBJ2-7	CASSSPGQGSEQYF	TGTGCCAGCAGTTCACCGGGACAGGGGTCCGAGCAGTACTTC
NA	TRBV7-6	NA	TRBJ2-1	CASSLVLAISYNEQFF	TGTGCCAGCAGCTTGGTCTTAGCCATCTCCTACAATGAGCAGTTCTTC
TRBD1	TRBV6-1	NA	TRBJ2-7	CASSSGDRAYEQYF	TGTGCCAGCAGTTCTGGCGACAGGGCCTACGAGCAGTACTTC
TRBD2	TRBV4-2	NA	TRBJ2-1	CASSQASTTGLSGSSYNEQFF	TGTGCCAGCAGCCAAGCCTCCACGACGGGGCTTAGCGGGAGCTCCTACAATGAGCAGTTCTTC
TRBD2	TRBV7-8	NA	TRBJ2-2	CASSLGTSANTGELFF	TGTGCCAGCAGCTTGGGGACTAGCGCTAACACCGGGGAGCTGTTTTTT
NA	TRBV5-1	NA	TRBJ2-3	CASSLVIAASTDTQYF	TGCGCCAGCAGCTTAGTGATAGCGGCCAGCACAGATACGCAGTATTTT
NA	TRBV11-2	NA	TRBJ2-2	CASSLRSTNTGELFF	TGTGCCAGCAGCTTACGGAGTACGAACACCGGGGAGCTGTTTTTT
NA	TRBV4-3	NA	TRBJ2-3	CASSQDARSPSTQYF	TGCGCCAGCAGCCAAGATGCAAGGAGTCCTAGTACGCAGTATTTT
NA	TRBV6-1	NA	TRBJ1-1	CASTVLAVRGTEAFF	TGTGCCAGCACCGTACTGGCAGTTAGAGGCACTGAAGCTTTCTTT
TRBD1	TRBV30	medium-sized	TRBJ1-2	CAWRGGTGLGGYTF	TGTGCCTGGAGAGGGGGGACAGGTCTAGGTGGCTACACCTTC
NA	TRBV6-5	NA	TRBJ2-7	CASSYVGSSYEQYF	TGTGCCAGCAGTTACGTCGGTAGCTCCTACGAGCAGTACTTC
NA	TRBV28	NA	TRBJ1-6	CASSPSQDLSPLHF	TGTGCCAGCAGTCCATCACAGGACCTGTCACCCCTCCACTTT
TRBD2	TRBV2	once	TRBJ2-7	CASSSRLAGGLSSYEQYF	TGTGCCAGCAGTTCTCGACTAGCGGGAGGATTAAGCTCCTACGAGCAGTACTTC